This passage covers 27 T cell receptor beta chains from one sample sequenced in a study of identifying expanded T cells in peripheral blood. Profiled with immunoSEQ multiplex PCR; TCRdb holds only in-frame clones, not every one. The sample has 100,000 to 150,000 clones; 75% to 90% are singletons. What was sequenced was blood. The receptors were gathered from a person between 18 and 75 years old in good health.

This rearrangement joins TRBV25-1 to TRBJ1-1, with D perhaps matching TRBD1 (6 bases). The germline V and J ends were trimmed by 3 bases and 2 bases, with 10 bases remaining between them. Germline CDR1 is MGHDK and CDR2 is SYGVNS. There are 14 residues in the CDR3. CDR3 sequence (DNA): TGTGCCAGCAGTGAGGGGGGCGGCAACACTGAAGCTTTCTTT. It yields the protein CASSEGGGNTEAFF. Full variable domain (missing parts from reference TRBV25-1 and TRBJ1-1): EADIYQTPRYLVIGTGKKITLECSQTMGHDKMYWYQQDPGMELHLIHYSYGVNSTEKGDLSSESTVSRIRTEHFPLTLESARPSHTSQYLCASSEGGGNTEAFFGQGTRLTVV.

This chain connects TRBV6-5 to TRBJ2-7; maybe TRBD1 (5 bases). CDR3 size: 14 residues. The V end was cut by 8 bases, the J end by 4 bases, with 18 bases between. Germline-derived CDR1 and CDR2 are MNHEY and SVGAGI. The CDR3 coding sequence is TGTGCCAGCGGGGCGGCTCCGGGCCATTACGAGCAGTACTTC. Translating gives CASGAAPGHYEQYF.

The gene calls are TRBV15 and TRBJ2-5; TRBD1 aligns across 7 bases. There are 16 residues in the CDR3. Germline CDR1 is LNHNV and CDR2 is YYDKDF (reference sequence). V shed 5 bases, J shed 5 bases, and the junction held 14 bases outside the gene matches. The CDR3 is CATSGDFDRVGETQYF. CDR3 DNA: TGTGCCACCAGCGGGGATTTTGACAGGGTAGGGGAGACCCAGTACTTC.

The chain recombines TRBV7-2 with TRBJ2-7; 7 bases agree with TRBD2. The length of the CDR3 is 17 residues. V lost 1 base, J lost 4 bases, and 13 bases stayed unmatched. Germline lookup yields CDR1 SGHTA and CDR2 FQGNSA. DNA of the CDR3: TGTGCCAGCAGCTTAGTACAGGCGGGGGATTTCTATTACGAGCAGTACTTC. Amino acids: CASSLVQAGDFYYEQYF.

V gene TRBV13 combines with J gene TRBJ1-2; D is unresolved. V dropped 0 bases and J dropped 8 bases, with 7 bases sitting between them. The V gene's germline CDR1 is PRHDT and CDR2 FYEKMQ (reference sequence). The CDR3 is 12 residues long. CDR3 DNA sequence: TGTGCCAGCAGCTTAGGGAGTCGGGGCTACACCTTC. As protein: CASSLGSRGYTF. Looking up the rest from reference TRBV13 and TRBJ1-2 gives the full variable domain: AAGVIQSPRHLIKEKRETATLKCYPIPRHDTVYWYQQGPGQDPQFLISFYEKMQSDKGSIPDRFSAQQFSDYHSELNMSSLELGDSALYFCASSLGSRGYTFGSGTRLTVV.

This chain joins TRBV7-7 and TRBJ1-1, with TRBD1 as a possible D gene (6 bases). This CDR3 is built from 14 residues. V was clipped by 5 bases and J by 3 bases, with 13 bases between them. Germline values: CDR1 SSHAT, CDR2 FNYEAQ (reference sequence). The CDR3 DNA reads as TGTGCCAGCAGCCCACCGAGGGGGGACACTGAAGCTTTCTTT. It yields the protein CASSPPRGDTEAFF.

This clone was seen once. For the CDR3, the DNA is TGTGCCAGTAGTATCTTAACGGGCGAAGCTTTCTTT. It is translated as CASSILTGEAFF. The genes are TRBV19 and TRBJ1-1; no firm D call. V was trimmed by 3 bases and J by 8 bases, leaving 10 bases between them. The CDR3 is 12 amino acids. The germline V gene has CDR1 LNHDA and CDR2 SQIVND (reference sequence).

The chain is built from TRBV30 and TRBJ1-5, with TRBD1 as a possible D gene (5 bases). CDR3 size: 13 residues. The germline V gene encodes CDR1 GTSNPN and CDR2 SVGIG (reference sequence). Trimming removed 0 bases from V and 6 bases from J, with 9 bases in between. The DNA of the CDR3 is TGTGCCTGGAGTGTCCGGGACTCTCAGCCCCAGCATTTT. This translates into CAWSVRDSQPQHF.

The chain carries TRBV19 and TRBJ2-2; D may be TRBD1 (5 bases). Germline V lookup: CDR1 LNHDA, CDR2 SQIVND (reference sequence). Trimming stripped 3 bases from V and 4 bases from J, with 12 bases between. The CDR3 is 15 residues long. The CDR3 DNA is TGTGCCAGTAGTATTTATTTACAGGCCACCGGGGAGCTGTTTTTT. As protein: CASSIYLQATGELFF.

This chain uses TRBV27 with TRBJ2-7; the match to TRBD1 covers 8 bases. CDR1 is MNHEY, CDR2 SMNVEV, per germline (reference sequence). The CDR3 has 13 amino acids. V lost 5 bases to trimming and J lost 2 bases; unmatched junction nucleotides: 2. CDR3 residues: CASSVGQAYEQYF. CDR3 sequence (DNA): TGTGCCAGCAGTGTGGGACAGGCCTACGAGCAGTACTTC.

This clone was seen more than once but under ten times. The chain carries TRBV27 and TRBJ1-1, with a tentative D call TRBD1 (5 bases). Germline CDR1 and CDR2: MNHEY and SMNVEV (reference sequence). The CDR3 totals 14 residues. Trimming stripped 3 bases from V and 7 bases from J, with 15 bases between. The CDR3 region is CASSFQQGRGEAFF. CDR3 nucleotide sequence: TGTGCCAGCAGTTTCCAGCAGGGCCGAGGTGAAGCTTTCTTT.

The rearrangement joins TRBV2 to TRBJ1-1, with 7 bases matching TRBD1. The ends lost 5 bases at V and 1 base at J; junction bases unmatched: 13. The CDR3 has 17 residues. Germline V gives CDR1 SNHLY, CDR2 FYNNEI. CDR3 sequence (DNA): TGTGCCAGCAGTTACCACTCAGGGGGTGAGGGGAACACTGAAGCTTTCTTT. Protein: CASSYHSGGEGNTEAFF.

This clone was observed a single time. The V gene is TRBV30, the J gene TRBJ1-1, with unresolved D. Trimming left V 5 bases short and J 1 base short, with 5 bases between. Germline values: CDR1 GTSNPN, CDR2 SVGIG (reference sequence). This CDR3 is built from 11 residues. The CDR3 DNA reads TGTGCCTGGGGCAGGAACACTGAAGCTTTCTTT. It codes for CAWGRNTEAFF. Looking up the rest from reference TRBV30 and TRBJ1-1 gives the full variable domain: SQTIHQWPATLVQPVGSPLSLECTVEGTSNPNLYWYRQAAGRGLQLLFYSVGIGQISSEVPQNLSASRPQDRQFILSSKKLLLSDSGFYLCAWGRNTEAFFGQGTRLTVV.

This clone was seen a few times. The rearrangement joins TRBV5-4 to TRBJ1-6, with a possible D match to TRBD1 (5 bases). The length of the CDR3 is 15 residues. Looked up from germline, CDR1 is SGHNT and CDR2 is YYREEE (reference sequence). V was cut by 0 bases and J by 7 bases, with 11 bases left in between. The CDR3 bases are TGTGCCAGCAGCTTGGGGGGCCCAAAAAATTCACCCCTCCACTTT. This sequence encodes CASSLGGPKNSPLHF. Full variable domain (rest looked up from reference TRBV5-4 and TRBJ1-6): ETGVTQSPTHLIKTRGQQVTLRCSSQSGHNTVSWYQQALGQGPQFIFQYYREEENGRGNFPPRFSGLQFPNYSSELNVNALELDDSALYLCASSLGGPKNSPLHFGNGTRLTVT.

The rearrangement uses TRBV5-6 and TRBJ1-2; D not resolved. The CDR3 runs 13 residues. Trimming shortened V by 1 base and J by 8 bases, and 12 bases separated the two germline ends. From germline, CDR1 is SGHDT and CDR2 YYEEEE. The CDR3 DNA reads TGTGCCAGCAGCTTGTCGGCAGAAAGGGGCTACACCTTC. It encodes CASSLSAERGYTF.

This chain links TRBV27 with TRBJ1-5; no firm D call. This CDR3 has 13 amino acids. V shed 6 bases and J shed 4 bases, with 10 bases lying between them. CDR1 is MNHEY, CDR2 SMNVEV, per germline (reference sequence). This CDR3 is CASSIQFNQPQHF. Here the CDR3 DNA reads TGTGCCAGCAGCATCCAATTTAATCAGCCCCAGCATTTT.

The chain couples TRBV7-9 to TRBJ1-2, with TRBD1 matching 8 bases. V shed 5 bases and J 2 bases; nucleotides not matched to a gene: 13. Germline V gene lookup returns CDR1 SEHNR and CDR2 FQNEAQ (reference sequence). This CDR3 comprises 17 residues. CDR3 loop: CASSDFRPGTGNYGYTF. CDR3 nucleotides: TGTGCCAGCAGCGATTTTAGACCAGGGACAGGAAACTATGGCTACACCTTC.

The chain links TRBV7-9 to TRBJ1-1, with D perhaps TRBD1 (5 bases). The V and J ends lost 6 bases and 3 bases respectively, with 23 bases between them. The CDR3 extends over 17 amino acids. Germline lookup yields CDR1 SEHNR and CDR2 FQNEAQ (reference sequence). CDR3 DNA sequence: TGTGCCAGCAGACTGGGGTGGTCCGGGACGAGGGACACTGAAGCTTTCTTT. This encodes CASRLGWSGTRDTEAFF.

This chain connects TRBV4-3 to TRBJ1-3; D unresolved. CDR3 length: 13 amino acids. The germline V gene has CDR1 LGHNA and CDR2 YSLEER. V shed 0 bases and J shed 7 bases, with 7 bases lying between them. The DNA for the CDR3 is TGCGCCAGCAGCCAAGATCAGGCGAACACCATATATTTT. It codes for CASSQDQANTIYF.

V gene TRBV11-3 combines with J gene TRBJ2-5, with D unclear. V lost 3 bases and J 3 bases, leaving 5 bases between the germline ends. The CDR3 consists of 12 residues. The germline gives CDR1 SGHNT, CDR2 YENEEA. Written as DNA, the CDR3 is TGTGCCAGCAGCTTCGGTGAAGAGACCCAGTACTTC. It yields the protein CASSFGEETQYF.

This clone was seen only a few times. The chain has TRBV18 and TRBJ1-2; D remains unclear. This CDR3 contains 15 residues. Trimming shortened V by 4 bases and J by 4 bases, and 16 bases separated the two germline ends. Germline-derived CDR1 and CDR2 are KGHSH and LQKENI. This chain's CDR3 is CASSLYDPTIYGYTF. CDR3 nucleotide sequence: TGTGCCAGCTCACTTTACGACCCAACTATCTATGGCTACACCTTC.

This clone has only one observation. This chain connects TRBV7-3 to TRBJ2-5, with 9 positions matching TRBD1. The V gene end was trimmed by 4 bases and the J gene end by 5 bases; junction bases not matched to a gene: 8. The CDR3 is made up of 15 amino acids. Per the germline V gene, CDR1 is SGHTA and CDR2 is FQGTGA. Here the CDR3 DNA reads TGTGCCAGCAGCTATAACAGGGGGCGAGGGGAGACCCAGTACTTC. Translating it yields CASSYNRGRGETQYF.

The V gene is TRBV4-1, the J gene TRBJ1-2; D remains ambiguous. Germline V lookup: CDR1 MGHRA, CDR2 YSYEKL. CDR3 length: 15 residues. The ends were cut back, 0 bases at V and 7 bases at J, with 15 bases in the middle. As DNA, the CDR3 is TGCGCCAGCAGCCAAGATCACAGAAGATTGTCTGGCTACACCTTC. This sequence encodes CASSQDHRRLSGYTF.

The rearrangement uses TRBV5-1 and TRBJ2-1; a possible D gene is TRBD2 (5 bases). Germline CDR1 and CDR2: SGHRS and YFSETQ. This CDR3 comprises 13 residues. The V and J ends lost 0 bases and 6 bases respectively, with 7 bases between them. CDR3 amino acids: CASSLDGVNEQFF. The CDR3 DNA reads TGCGCCAGCAGCTTGGACGGGGTCAATGAGCAGTTCTTC.

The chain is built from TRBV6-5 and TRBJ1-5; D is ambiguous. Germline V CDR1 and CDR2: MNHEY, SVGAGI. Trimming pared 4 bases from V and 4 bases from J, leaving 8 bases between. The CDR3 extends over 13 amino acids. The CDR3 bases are TGTGCCAGCAGTTTGCACATGAATCAGCCCCAGCATTTT. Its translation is CASSLHMNQPQHF.

The CDR3 reads CASSPQPYEQYF. The CDR3, as DNA: TGTGCCAGCTCACCACAACCCTACGAGCAGTACTTC. The rearrangement uses TRBV18 and TRBJ2-7, with D uncertain. The V end lost 1 base, the J end lost 2 bases, and 3 bases lay between the germline ends. The CDR3 is made up of 12 amino acids. Germline V gene sequence: CDR1 KGHSH, CDR2 LQKENI.

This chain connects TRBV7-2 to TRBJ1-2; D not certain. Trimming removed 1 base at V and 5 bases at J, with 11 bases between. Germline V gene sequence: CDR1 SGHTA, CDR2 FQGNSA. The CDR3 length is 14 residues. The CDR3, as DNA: TGTGCCAGCAGCTTAGGATCCACCGAGTATGGCTACACCTTC. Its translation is CASSLGSTEYGYTF. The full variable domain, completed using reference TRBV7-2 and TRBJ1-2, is GAGVSQSPSNKVTEKGKDVELRCDPISGHTALYWYRQSLGQGLEFLIYFQGNSAPDKSGLPSDRFSAERTGGSVSTLTIQRTQQEDSAVYLCASSLGSTEYGYTFGSGTRLTVV.